One T cell receptor beta chain is described in this entry. The data were obtained in a study of blood T cell repertoires in COVID-19. Authors' analysis steps: Researchers report that nucleated cell counts were estimated from reference gene primer amplification. Assay used: immunoSEQ multiplex PCR; TCRdb lists only in-frame clones, some missing. The D gene and trimming were derived from the DNA, and the V and J assignments and clone size from that table. In the table there are approximately 200,000 clones, around 81% of which are singletons. Sequences were obtained from peripheral blood. The sequence was obtained from a woman between 25 and 40 years old who had recovered from COVID-19.

As DNA, the CDR3 is TGTGCCAGTAGTATGTATAGCGGGAGTTACAATGAGCAGTTCTTC. Its translation: CASSMYSGSYNEQFF. V is TRBV19 and J is TRBJ2-1, with 9 positions matching TRBD2. V was pared by 3 bases and J by 4 bases, with 4 bases of the junction left unmatched. The CDR3 loop spans 15 amino acids. The germline V gene has CDR1 LNHDA and CDR2 SQIVND (reference sequence).